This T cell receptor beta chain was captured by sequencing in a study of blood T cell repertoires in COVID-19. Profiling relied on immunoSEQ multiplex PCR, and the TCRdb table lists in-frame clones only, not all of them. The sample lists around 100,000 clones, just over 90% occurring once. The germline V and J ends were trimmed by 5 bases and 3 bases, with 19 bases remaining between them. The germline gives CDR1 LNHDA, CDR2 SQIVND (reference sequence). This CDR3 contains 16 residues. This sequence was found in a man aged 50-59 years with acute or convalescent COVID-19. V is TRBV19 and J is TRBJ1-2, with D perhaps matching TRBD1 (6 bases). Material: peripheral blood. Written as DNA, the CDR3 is TGTGCCAGTAGTTGGACAGTTACGGGCAGCGACTATGGCTACACCTTC. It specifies CASSWTVTGSDYGYTF.